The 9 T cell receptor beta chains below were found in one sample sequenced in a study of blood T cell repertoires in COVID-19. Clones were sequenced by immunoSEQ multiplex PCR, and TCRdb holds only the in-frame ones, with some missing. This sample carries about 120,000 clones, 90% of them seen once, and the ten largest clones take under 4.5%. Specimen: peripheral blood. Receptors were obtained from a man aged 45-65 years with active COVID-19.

As DNA, the CDR3 is TGCGCCAGCAGCTTGGCTGCGGGAGGGTTCACAGATACGCAGTATTTT. Translated: CASSLAAGGFTDTQYF. The V call is TRBV5-1, the J call TRBJ2-3; TRBD2 agrees at 9 bases. The CDR3 contains 16 residues. V gave up 0 bases and J gave up 2 bases; unmatched junction bases: 4. The germline V gene has CDR1 SGHRS and CDR2 YFSETQ. Based on the CDR3 plus reference TRBV5-1 and TRBJ2-3, the full variable domain is KAGVTQTPRYLIKTRGQQVTLSCSPISGHRSVSWYQQTPGQGLQFLFEYFSETQRNKGNFPGRFSGRQFSNSRSEMNVSTLELGDSALYLCASSLAAGGFTDTQYFGPGTRLTVL.

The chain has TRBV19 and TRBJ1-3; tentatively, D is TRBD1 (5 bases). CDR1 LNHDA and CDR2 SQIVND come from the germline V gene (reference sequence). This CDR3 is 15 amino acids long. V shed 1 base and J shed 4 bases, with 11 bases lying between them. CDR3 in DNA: TGTGCCAGTAGTATAGCAGGGTTGATCGGAAACACCATATATTTT. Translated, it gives CASSIAGLIGNTIYF.

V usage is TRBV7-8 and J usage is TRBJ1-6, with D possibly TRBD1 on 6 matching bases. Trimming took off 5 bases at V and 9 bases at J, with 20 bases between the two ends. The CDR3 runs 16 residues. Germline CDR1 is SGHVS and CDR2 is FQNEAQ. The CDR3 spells CASSRDAPLGGSPLHF. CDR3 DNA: TGTGCCAGCAGCCGAGACGCGCCATTAGGGGGTTCACCCCTCCACTTT. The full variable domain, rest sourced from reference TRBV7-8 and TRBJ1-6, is GAGVSQSPRYKVAKRGQDVALRCDPISGHVSLFWYQQALGQGPEFLTYFQNEAQLDKSGLPSDRFFAERPEGSVSTLKIQRTQQEDSAVYLCASSRDAPLGGSPLHFGNGTRLTVT.

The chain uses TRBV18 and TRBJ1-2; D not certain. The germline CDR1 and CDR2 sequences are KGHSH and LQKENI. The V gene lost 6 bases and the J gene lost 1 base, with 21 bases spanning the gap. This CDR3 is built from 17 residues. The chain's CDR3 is CASSFTAPSTFNYGYTF. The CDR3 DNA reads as TGTGCCAGCTCGTTCACAGCTCCAAGTACATTTAACTATGGCTACACCTTC.

Here the CDR3 DNA reads TGTGCCAGCAGCTTAGGGGGGACAGGACAATTAGCTGGCTACACCTTC. Translated, it gives CASSLGGTGQLAGYTF. The chain carries TRBV5-4 and TRBJ1-2; 8 bases line up with TRBD1. The trim removed 2 bases at V and 7 bases at J, leaving 13 bases unmatched. CDR3 length equals 16 residues. Germline lookup yields CDR1 SGHNT and CDR2 YYREEE (reference sequence).

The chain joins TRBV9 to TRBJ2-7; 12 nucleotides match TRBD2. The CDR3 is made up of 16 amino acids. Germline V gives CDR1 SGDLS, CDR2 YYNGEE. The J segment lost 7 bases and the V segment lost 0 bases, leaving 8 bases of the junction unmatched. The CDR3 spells CASSVGLAGGPGEQYF. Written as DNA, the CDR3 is TGTGCCAGCAGCGTAGGGCTAGCGGGGGGGCCAGGGGAGCAGTACTTC.

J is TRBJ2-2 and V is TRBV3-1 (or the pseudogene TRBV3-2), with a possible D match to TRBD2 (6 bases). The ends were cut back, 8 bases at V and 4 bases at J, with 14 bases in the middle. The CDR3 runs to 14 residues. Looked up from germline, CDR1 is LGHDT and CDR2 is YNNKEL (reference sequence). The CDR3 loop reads CASAAGGGTGELFF. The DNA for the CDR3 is TGTGCCAGCGCGGCCGGGGGTGGCACCGGGGAGCTGTTTTTT.

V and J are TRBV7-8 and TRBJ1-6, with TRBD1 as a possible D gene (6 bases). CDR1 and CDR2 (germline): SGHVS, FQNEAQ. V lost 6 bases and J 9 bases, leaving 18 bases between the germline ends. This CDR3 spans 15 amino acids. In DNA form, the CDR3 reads TGTGCCAGCAGGGGCAGGGGTCCCAATGGTTCACCCCTCCACTTT. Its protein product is CASRGRGPNGSPLHF.

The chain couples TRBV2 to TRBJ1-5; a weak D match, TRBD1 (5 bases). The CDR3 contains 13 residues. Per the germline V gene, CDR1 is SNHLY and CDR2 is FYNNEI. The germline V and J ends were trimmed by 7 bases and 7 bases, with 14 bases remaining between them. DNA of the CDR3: TGTGCCAGCACGGGGTGGGAGGGGCAGCCCCAGCATTTT. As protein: CASTGWEGQPQHF.